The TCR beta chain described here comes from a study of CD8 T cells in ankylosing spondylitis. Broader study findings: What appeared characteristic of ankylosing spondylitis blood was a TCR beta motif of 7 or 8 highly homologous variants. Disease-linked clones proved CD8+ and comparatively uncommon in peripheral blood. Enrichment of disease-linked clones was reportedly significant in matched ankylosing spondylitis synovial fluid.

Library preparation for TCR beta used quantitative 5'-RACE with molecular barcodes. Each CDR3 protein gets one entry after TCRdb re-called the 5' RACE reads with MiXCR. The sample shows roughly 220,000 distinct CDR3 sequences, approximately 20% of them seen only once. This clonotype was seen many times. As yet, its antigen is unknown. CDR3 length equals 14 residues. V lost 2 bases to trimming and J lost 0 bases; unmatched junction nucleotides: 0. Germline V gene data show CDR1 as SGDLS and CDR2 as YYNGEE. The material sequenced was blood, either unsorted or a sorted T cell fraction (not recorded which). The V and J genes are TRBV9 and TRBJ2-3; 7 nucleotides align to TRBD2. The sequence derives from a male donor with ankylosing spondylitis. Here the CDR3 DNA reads TGTGCCAGCAGCGTGGGGGGGAGCACAGATACGCAGTATTTT. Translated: CASSVGGSTDTQYF. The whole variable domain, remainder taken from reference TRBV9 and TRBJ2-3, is DSGVTQTPKHLITATGQRVTLRCSPRSGDLSVYWYQQSLDQGLQFLIQYYNGEERAKGNILERFSAQQFPDLHSELNLSSLELGDSALYFCASSVGGSTDTQYFGPGTRLTVL.